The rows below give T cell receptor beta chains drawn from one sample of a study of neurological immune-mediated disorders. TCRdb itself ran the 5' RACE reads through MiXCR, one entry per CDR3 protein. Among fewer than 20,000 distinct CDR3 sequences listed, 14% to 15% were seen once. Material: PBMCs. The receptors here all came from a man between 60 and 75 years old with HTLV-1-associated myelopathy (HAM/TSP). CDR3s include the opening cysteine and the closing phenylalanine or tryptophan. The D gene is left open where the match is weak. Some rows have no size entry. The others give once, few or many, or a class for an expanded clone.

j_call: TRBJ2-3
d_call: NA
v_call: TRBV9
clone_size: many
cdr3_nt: TGTGCCAGCACCCACCTAAGGACTGCTAGCACAGATACGCAGTATTTT
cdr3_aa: CASTHLRTASTDTQYF

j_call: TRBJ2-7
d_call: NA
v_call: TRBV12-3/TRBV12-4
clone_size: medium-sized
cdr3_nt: TGTGCCAGCAGCCGGACGGTGGCAAGGCAGTACTTC
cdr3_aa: CASSRTVARQYF

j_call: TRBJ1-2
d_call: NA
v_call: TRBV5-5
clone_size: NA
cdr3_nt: TGTTCCAGCAGCTGGACATTGAACTATGTCTACACCTTC
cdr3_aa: CSSSWTLNYVYTF

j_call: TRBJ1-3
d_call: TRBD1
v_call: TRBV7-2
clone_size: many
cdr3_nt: TGTGCCAGCAGCTTCGACAGGGGGACTTTCTCTGGAAACACCATATATTTT
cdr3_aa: CASSFDRGTFSGNTIYF

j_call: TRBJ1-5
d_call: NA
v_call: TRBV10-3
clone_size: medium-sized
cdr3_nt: TGTGCCATCAGTGAGCGAACAGCTCAGCCCCAGCATTTT
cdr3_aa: CAISERTAQPQHF

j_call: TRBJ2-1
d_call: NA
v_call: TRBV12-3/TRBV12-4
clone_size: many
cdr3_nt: TGTGCCAGCAGTTTGTTCTGGCGGGGTGATGAGTCGCAGTTCTTC
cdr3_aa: CASSLFWRGDESQFF

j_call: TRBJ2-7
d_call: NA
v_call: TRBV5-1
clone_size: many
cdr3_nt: TGCGCCAGCAGCTTGGCCCCCGGAGGGGGCAACTACGAGCAGTACTTC
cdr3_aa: CASSLAPGGGNYEQYF

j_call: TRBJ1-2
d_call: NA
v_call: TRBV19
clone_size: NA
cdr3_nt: TGTGCCAGTAGTAACACCGGGACGGATCTATCAGGCTACACCTTC
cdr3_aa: CASSNTGTDLSGYTF

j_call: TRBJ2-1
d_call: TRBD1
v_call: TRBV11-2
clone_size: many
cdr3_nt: TGTGCCAGCACCTCCACTGTGGGACAGGGCGTGGGCAATGAGCAGTTCTTC
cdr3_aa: CASTSTVGQGVGNEQFF

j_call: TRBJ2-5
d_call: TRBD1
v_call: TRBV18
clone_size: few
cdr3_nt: TGTGCCAGCTCACCTTCAGGACAGGGCGAGACCCAGTACTTC
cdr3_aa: CASSPSGQGETQYF

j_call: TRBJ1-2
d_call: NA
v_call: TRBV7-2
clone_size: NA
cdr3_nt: TGTGCCAGCAGCTTAGACGGCAGTAACTATGGCTACACCTTC
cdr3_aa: CASSLDGSNYGYTF

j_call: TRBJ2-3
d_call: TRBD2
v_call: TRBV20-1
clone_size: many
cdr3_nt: TGCAGTGCCCAGCGGGGGGGCTACGACACAGATACGCAGTATTTT
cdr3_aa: CSAQRGGYDTDTQYF

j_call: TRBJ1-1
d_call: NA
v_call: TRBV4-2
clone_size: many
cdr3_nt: TGTGCCAGCAGCCAAGATGGGCCCTTAGGATCGGGTCACAGGACTGAAGCTTTCTTT
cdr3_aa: CASSQDGPLGSGHRTEAFF

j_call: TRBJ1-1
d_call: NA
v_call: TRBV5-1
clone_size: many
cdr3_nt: TGCGCCAGCAGCTTGGAACAGGGGAACACTGAAGCTTTCTTT
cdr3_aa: CASSLEQGNTEAFF

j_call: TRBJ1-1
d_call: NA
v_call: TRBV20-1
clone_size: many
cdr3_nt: TGCAGTGCTAGATTTGGGCGTACTGAAGCTTTCTTT
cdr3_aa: CSARFGRTEAFF

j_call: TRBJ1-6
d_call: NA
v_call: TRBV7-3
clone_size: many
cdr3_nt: TGTGCCAGCAGCGAATGGCAGAATTCACCCCTCCACTTT
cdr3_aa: CASSEWQNSPLHF

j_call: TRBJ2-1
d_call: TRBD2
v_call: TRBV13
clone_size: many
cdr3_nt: TGTGCCAGCAGCTTAGTACTAGCGGGGGTCGATGAGCAGTTCTTC
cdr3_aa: CASSLVLAGVDEQFF

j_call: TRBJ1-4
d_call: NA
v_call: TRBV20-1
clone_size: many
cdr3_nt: TGCAGTGCTAGAGGCTCCCGGACGGTCGTTAATGAAAAACTGTTTTTT
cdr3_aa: CSARGSRTVVNEKLFF

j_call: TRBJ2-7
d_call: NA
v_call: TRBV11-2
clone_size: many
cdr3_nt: TGTGCCAGCAGCTTATGGGCCGTCAGGGTGGCTTCCGAGCAGTACTTC
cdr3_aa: CASSLWAVRVASEQYF

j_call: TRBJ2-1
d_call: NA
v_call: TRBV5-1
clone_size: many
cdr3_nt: TGCGCCAGCAGCCCTAGGGGATCCTACAATGAGCAGTTCTTC
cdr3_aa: CASSPRGSYNEQFF

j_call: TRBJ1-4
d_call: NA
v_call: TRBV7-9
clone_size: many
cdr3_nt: TGTGCCAGCAGCTTAGCGTCGAGGGGAACTAATGAAAAACTGTTTTTT
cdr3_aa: CASSLASRGTNEKLFF

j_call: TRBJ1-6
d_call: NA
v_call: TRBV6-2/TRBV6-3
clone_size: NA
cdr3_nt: TGTGCCAGCAGGATGGGCCAGGCCTATAATTCACCCCTCCACTTT
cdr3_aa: CASRMGQAYNSPLHF

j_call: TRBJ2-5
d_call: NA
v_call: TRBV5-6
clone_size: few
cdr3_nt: TGTGCCAGCAGCTTGGGGGCCGTGGAGACCCAGTACTTC
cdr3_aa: CASSLGAVETQYF